The present TCR beta chain was sequenced within a study of CD8 T cells in ankylosing spondylitis. Study-wide findings and caveats: Made up of eight highly homologous variants, a TCR beta motif appeared characteristic of ankylosing spondylitis blood. Disease-linked clones proved CD8+ and comparatively uncommon in peripheral blood. There was reportedly significant enrichment of clones that were disease-linked in matched ankylosing spondylitis synovial fluid.

Via MiXCR, TCRdb re-called the 5' RACE reads, giving one row per CDR3 protein. The data show fewer than 250,000 distinct CDR3 sequences, with roughly 32% seen just once and around 4.5% held by the top ten. V was shortened by 3 bases and J by 2 bases, with 11 bases between the two germline ends. CDR3 size: 14 residues. Germline assignment: CDR1 ENHRY and CDR2 SYGVKD. Concerning this clonotype itself: Antigen specificity is unknown.

This rearrangement joins TRBV10-3 to TRBJ2-7; maybe TRBD1 (6 bases). The sequence derives from a male donor with ankylosing spondylitis or in good health (not recorded which). What was sequenced was blood, either unsorted or a sorted T cell fraction (not recorded which). The CDR3 reads CAISESDSPYEQYF. CDR3 sequence (DNA): TGTGCCATCAGTGAATCGGACAGCCCCTACGAGCAGTACTTC.